This is a list of T cell receptor beta chains from one sample in a study of graft-versus-host responses after intestinal transplantation. Generated by immunoSEQ multiplex PCR, the TCRdb table keeps only in-frame clones and is missing some. The sample lists approximately 58,000 clones; approximately 90% were seen once. Specimen: PBMCs, collected around 120 days after intestinal transplantation. These receptors were taken from a human patient who received an intestinal transplant, so some T cells may come from the graft donor. CDR3s include the opening cysteine and the closing phenylalanine or tryptophan. D genes are given only for firm matches. Some rows have no size entry. The others give once, few or many, or a class for an expanded clone.

d_gene | j_gene | v_gene | abundance | CDR3aa | CDR3nt
. | TRBJ2-1 | TRBV5-1 | . | CASSLAAGSYNEQFF | TGCGCCAGCAGCTTGGCGGCAGGTTCGTACAATGAGCAGTTCTTC
. | TRBJ1-1 | TRBV28 | . | CASNGKGWGLGGGAEAFF | TGTGCCAGCAACGGTAAAGGGTGGGGACTCGGGGGTGGCGCTGAAGCTTTCTTT
TRBD2 | TRBJ2-7 | TRBV6-5 | . | CASSLAGNSYEQYF | TGTGCCAGCAGCTTAGCGGGGAACTCCTACGAGCAGTACTTC
. | TRBJ1-3 | TRBV5-8 | . | CASSLVLTDSGNTIYF | TGTGCCAGCAGCTTGGTACTGACAGACTCTGGAAACACCATATATTTT
TRBD1 | TRBJ2-7 | TRBV5-1 | . | CASSGTGSYEQYF | TGCGCCAGCAGCGGGACAGGGTCCTACGAGCAGTACTTC
TRBD2 | TRBJ2-3 | TRBV28 | . | CASSSTSGGTDTQYF | TGTGCCAGCAGTTCGACTAGCGGGGGCACAGATACGCAGTATTTT
. | TRBJ2-5 | TRBV7-2 | . | CASSLEAELGQETQYF | TGTGCCAGCAGCTTAGAGGCGGAGTTAGGGCAAGAGACCCAGTACTTC
TRBD2 | TRBJ2-1 | TRBV7-9 | . | CASSPTSAKLYNEQFF | TGTGCCAGCAGTCCAACTAGCGCCAAACTCTACAATGAGCAGTTCTTC
. | TRBJ2-7 | TRBV7-9 | . | CASSRLPGQVYEQYF | TGTGCCAGCAGCCGGCTACCGGGGCAGGTCTACGAGCAGTACTTC
. | TRBJ2-5 | TRBV7-9 | few | CASRTGGQETQYF | TGTGCCAGCCGGACGGGCGGACAGGAGACCCAGTACTTC
TRBD1 | TRBJ1-1 | TRBV4-2 | . | CASSQVSADRGNTEAFF | TGTGCCAGCAGCCAAGTTTCCGCGGACAGGGGGAACACTGAAGCTTTCTTT